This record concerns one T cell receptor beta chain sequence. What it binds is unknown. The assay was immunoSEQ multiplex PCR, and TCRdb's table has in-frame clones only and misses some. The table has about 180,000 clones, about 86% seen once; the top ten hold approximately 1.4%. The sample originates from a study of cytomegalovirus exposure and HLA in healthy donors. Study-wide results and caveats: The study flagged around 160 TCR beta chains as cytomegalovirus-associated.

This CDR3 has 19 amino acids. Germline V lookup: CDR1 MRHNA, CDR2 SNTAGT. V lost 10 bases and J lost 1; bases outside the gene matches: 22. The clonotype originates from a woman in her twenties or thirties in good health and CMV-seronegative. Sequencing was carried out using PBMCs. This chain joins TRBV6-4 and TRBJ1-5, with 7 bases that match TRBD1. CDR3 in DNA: TGTGCCACCCCGCCGTTCACAAAACAGGGGTCAGGCAGCAATCAGCCCCAGCATTTT. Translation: CATPPFTKQGSGSNQPQHF.